This is a list of T cell receptor beta chains from one sample in a study of shared T cell receptors in the human thymus. Produced via immunoSEQ multiplex PCR; TCRdb's table is partial and in-frame only. The data contain approximately 490,000 clones, about 80% of them singletons. These data also featured in a second study, about human thymus T cells.

Sequencing input: thymocytes. These receptors originate from a boy less than two years old with a congenital heart defect. CDR3s include the opening cysteine and the closing phenylalanine or tryptophan. The order of the fields is clone size, D gene, J gene, V gene, CDR3 protein, CDR3 DNA. The D gene is left open where the match is weak. Clone size, where shown, is once, few, many, or a class for clones that have expanded.

NA | TRBD2 | TRBJ2-1 | TRBV30 | CAWSPRSGITYNEQFF | TGTGCCTGGAGCCCGCGGAGCGGGATCACCTACAATGAGCAGTTCTTC
NA | NA | TRBJ1-2 | TRBV9 | CASSAKSGVLLYGYTF | TGTGCCAGCAGCGCCAAATCGGGGGTTTTGCTTTATGGCTACACCTTC
once | TRBD2 | TRBJ2-3 | TRBV30 | CAWSNGPAGMFDTQYF | TGTGCCTGGAGTAACGGTCCAGCGGGAATGTTCGATACGCAGTATTTT
NA | NA | TRBJ2-1 | TRBV4-1 | CASSHYSGSSYNEQFF | TGCGCCAGCAGCCATTATAGCGGCAGCTCCTACAATGAGCAGTTCTTC
NA | NA | TRBJ2-7 | TRBV5-1 | CASSFGQSYEQYF | TGCGCCAGCAGCTTTGGACAGTCCTACGAGCAGTACTTC
NA | NA | TRBJ2-1 | TRBV27 | CASSPQQGSLGNEQFF | TGTGCCAGCAGTCCCCAACAGGGTTCCTTGGGGAATGAGCAGTTCTTC
NA | NA | TRBJ2-7 | TRBV7-2 | CASIRPGSYEQYF | TGTGCCAGCATCCGCCCAGGCTCCTACGAGCAGTACTTC
NA | TRBD2 | TRBJ2-5 | TRBV9 | CASSVGSSGRDETQYF | TGTGCCAGCAGCGTAGGTTCTAGCGGGAGGGATGAGACCCAGTACTTC
NA | NA | TRBJ1-5 | TRBV27 | CASSLTGEGNQPQHF | TGTGCCAGCAGTTTAACGGGGGAAGGTAATCAGCCCCAGCATTTT
NA | TRBD2 | TRBJ2-5 | TRBV5-3 | CARSPWGLAGGSSRETQYF | TGTGCCAGAAGCCCCTGGGGACTAGCGGGAGGGTCCTCCCGAGAGACCCAGTACTTC
NA | TRBD2 | TRBJ2-7 | TRBV5-1 | CASSTQLTSGRPQVGEQYF | TGCGCCAGCAGCACACAGTTGACTAGCGGGAGACCCCAGGTGGGTGAGCAGTACTTC
once | TRBD2 | TRBJ2-2 | TRBV6-4 | CASSDGGGRTSANTGELFF | TGTGCCAGCAGTGACGGTGGAGGGCGGACTAGCGCGAACACCGGGGAGCTGTTTTTT
once | TRBD2 | TRBJ2-7 | TRBV18 | CASSPGLGTSGRAPYEQYF | TGTGCCAGCTCACCCGGCTTAGGGACTAGCGGGAGGGCCCCCTACGAGCAGTACTTC
NA | TRBD2 | TRBJ2-1 | TRBV6-1 | CASSKGGARERAYNEQFF | TGTGCCAGCAGTAAAGGAGGGGCGCGGGAGAGGGCCTACAATGAGCAGTTCTTC
once | NA | TRBJ2-1 | TRBV15 | CATSRGAEGSYNEQFF | TGTGCCACCAGCAGAGGAGCGGAGGGCAGTTACAATGAGCAGTTCTTC
NA | TRBD1 | TRBJ1-1 | TRBV30 | CAWREQATGSTEAFF | TGTGCCTGGAGGGAACAGGCGACAGGGAGCACTGAAGCTTTCTTT
NA | NA | TRBJ2-1 | TRBV9 | CASSVEGEGHNNEQFF | TGTGCCAGCAGCGTAGAGGGGGAGGGCCACAACAATGAGCAGTTCTTC
NA | NA | TRBJ2-7 | TRBV5-1 | CASSESSSSYEQYF | TGCGCCAGCAGCGAAAGTTCGAGCTCCTACGAGCAGTACTTC
NA | NA | TRBJ2-1 | TRBV7-2 | CASSPSFTGSGVGNEQFF | TGTGCCAGCAGCCCTTCCTTTACCGGGTCAGGGGTCGGCAATGAGCAGTTCTTC
few | TRBD2 | TRBJ2-2 | TRBV4-3 | CASSQESGMVGELFF | TGCGCCAGCAGCCAAGAGAGCGGGATGGTCGGGGAGCTGTTTTTT
NA | TRBD2 | TRBJ2-5 | TRBV14 | CASSQDSSGRAAGETQYF | TGTGCCAGCAGCCAGGACTCCAGCGGGAGGGCCGCGGGAGAGACCCAGTACTTC
NA | NA | TRBJ2-7 | TRBV5-5 | CASSSRHQPTDEQYF | TGTGCCAGCAGCTCCCGACACCAACCCACGGACGAGCAGTACTTC
NA | NA | TRBJ2-7 | TRBV7-9 | CASSRDMSYEQYF | TGTGCCAGCAGCCGGGACATGTCCTACGAGCAGTACTTC
once | NA | TRBJ1-5 | TRBV9 | CASSFGLGGGGNQPQHF | TGTGCCAGCAGCTTCGGGCTTGGAGGAGGAGGGAATCAGCCCCAGCATTTT
NA | NA | TRBJ1-1 | TRBV27 | CASSPQGPGGTEAFF | TGTGCCAGCAGTCCCCAAGGTCCAGGTGGGACTGAAGCTTTCTTT
NA | TRBD1 | TRBJ1-1 | TRBV7-8 | CASSSTEGTGLNTEAFF | TGTGCCAGCAGCTCCACAGAGGGGACAGGACTGAACACTGAAGCTTTCTTT
NA | NA | TRBJ1-4 | TRBV2 | CASSPEGLKEKLFF | TGTGCCAGCAGTCCCGAAGGACTAAAGGAAAAACTGTTTTTT
NA | TRBD2 | TRBJ2-1 | TRBV6-5 | CASTRLAAYNEQFF | TGTGCCAGCACTAGACTAGCGGCCTACAATGAGCAGTTCTTC
NA | NA | TRBJ2-7 | TRBV4-2 | CASSQALRYEQYF | TGTGCCAGCAGCCAAGCGTTGCGCTACGAGCAGTACTTC
NA | NA | TRBJ2-3 | TRBV21-1 | CASSKVISASGRTDTQYF | TGTGCCAGCAGCAAAGTAATCTCGGCTAGCGGCCGCACAGATACGCAGTATTTT
once | TRBD2 | TRBJ2-5 | TRBV15 | CATSRSTSGQETQYF | TGTGCCACCAGCAGAAGTACTAGCGGCCAAGAGACCCAGTACTTC
NA | NA | TRBJ1-1 | TRBV27 | CASKEEARPEKAFF | TGTGCCAGCAAGGAAGAGGCTCGACCGGAAAAAGCTTTCTTT
NA | TRBD1 | TRBJ2-7 | TRBV2 | CASRDRRPEQYF | TGTGCCAGCAGGGACAGGCGGCCTGAGCAGTACTTC
NA | NA | TRBJ1-3 | TRBV11-1 | CASSRTFSGNTIYF | TGTGCCAGCAGTCGGACTTTCTCTGGAAACACCATATATTTT
NA | NA | TRBJ1-2 | TRBV20-1 | CSARANYGYTF | TGCAGTGCTAGGGCCAACTATGGCTACACCTTC
NA | NA | TRBJ2-1 | TRBV2 | CASSECLLTYNEQFF | TGTGCCAGCAGTGAATGTCTCCTAACCTACAATGAGCAGTTCTTC
NA | NA | TRBJ2-3 | TRBV4-1 | CASSQREEGLSTDTQYF | TGCGCCAGCAGCCAAAGAGAGGAGGGACTTAGCACAGATACGCAGTATTTT
once | TRBD1 | TRBJ1-1 | TRBV18 | CASLRQGEAFF | TGTGCCAGCTTGAGACAGGGAGAAGCTTTCTTT
NA | NA | TRBJ2-4 | TRBV28 | CASSLAHTFLDTTKNIQYF | TGTGCCAGCAGTTTAGCCCATACGTTCTTGGACACCACCAAAAACATTCAGTACTTC
few | TRBD2 | TRBJ2-1 | TRBV19 | CASSIGTSGYNEQFF | TGTGCCAGTAGTATTGGGACTAGCGGTTACAATGAGCAGTTCTTC
NA | NA | TRBJ1-4 | TRBV27 | CASSWEGRTATNEKLFF | TGTGCCAGCAGTTGGGAGGGGCGGACCGCAACTAATGAAAAACTGTTTTTT
once | NA | TRBJ2-2 | TRBV4-2 | CASSQGEGVRTGELFF | TGTGCCAGCAGCCAAGGAGAGGGGGTGCGCACCGGGGAGCTGTTTTTT
NA | TRBD1 | TRBJ2-3 | TRBV10-3 | CAISGTGARTDTQYF | TGTGCCATCAGTGGAACAGGGGCGCGCACAGATACGCAGTATTTT
once | NA | TRBJ1-4 | TRBV4-1 | CASSQALTPHEKLFF | TGCGCCAGCAGCCAAGCTCTGACTCCGCATGAAAAACTGTTTTTT
NA | NA | TRBJ2-7 | TRBV12-2 | CASRLAITSCFYEQYF | TGTGCAAGTCGCTTAGCAATAACTAGCTGTTTCTACGAGCAGTACTTC
NA | TRBD1 | TRBJ2-4 | TRBV30 | CAWSTNPTGVAKNIQYF | TGTGCCTGGAGTACAAACCCGACAGGGGTAGCCAAAAACATTCAGTACTTC
NA | NA | TRBJ1-3 | TRBV5-6 | CASSLVSSGNTIYF | TGTGCCAGCAGCTTGGTGAGCTCTGGAAACACCATATATTTT
NA | TRBD2 | TRBJ2-1 | TRBV14 | CASSQDPGTSGSENEQFF | TGTGCCAGCAGCCAAGATCCCGGGACTAGCGGGAGTGAGAATGAGCAGTTCTTC
NA | NA | TRBJ2-7 | TRBV7-8 | CASSLEAASELGYEQYF | TGTGCCAGCAGCTTAGAGGCGGCTAGCGAGTTGGGATACGAGCAGTACTTC
NA | NA | TRBJ1-1 | TRBV19 | CASRDSMNTEAFF | TGTGCCAGTAGGGACAGTATGAACACTGAAGCTTTCTTT